This T cell receptor (beta chain) was observed in a study of response to subunit inactivated influenza vaccine. This clonotype was detected many times. Its matching antigen is unknown. The length of the CDR3 is 14 residues. Trimming removed 8 bases from V and 1 base from J; junction bases left unmatched: 5. Germline V CDR1 and CDR2: MNHEY, SMNVEV (reference sequence). Study-level results: The study's authors posited that every seasonal influenza vaccination enlists few new T cells.

A single record per CDR3 protein comes from TCRdb applying MiXCR to the RT-PCR reads. The sample yields 250,000 to 350,000 distinct CDR3 sequences, roughly 22% seen once. The chain combines TRBV27 with TRBJ1-1, with 9 bases aligning to TRBD1. The sequencing used PBMCs from blood, collected about 19 months after vaccination. The receptor comes from a man aged 50 to 75 who received an inactivated influenza vaccine. CDR3 region: CASRPGQGNTEAFF. The CDR3 bases are TGTGCCAGCCGACCGGGACAGGGGAACACTGAAGCTTTCTTT.